Below, one T cell receptor (beta chain) is given with its context. The germline V and J ends were trimmed by 3 bases and 10 bases, with 13 bases remaining between them. Germline values: CDR1 LNHDA, CDR2 SQIVND (reference sequence). The length of the CDR3 is 13 residues. Healthy donors had no documented immune events, such as infections, while sampled. Libraries were prepared by immunoSEQ multiplex PCR; TCRdb keeps only in-frame clonotypes and omits some of them. The sample has some 120,000 clones, more than 75% seen once. This sample stems from a study of identifying expanded T cells in peripheral blood.

The chain combines TRBV19 with TRBJ2-1; the D gene could be TRBD1 or TRBD2 (5 bases each). The origin of this receptor is a person between 18 and 75 years old in good health. Source material: blood. For the CDR3, the DNA is TGTGCCAGTAGTATGGGACGTCCGTTGGAGCAGTTCTTC. Protein sequence: CASSMGRPLEQFF.